These T cell receptor beta chains were read from a single sample in a study of primary melanoma T cells and metastatic recurrence. Profiling relied on immunoSEQ multiplex PCR, and the TCRdb table lists in-frame clones only, not all of them. The sample includes over a thousand clones, around nine tenths of them seen just once. Source material: melanoma tumor tissue. These receptor sequences come from a human donor with melanoma. The CDR3 runs from the conserved cysteine through the conserved F or W. A D gene is named only where the DNA matches it firmly.

CDR3nt | CDR3aa | j_gene | v_gene | d_gene
TGTGCTAGTGGTTTGTCTATGAACACTGAAGCTTTCTTT | CASGLSMNTEAFF | TRBJ1-1 | TRBV12-5 | -
TGCGCCAGCAGCTTGGAGGGGGGCGCTGGCACTGAAGCTTTCTTT | CASSLEGGAGTEAFF | TRBJ1-1 | TRBV5-1 | -
TGTGCCAGCAGCTTAGATCCCGAGGCGAACACCGGGGAGCTGTTTTTT | CASSLDPEANTGELFF | TRBJ2-2 | TRBV11-3 | -
TGTGCTAGTGGCCCGGGGCAGGGGGGAAGCACAGATACGCAGTATTTT | CASGPGQGGSTDTQYF | TRBJ2-3 | TRBV12-5 | -
TGTGCCAGCACCCTTGAGGGGGGCGAGCAGTACTTC | CASTLEGGEQYF | TRBJ2-7 | TRBV28 | -
TGCAGCGCCTCCCCTAGCGGGAGGAAGTACGAGCAGTACTTC | CSASPSGRKYEQYF | TRBJ2-7 | TRBV29-1 | TRBD2
TGTGCCAGCTCACTAAGGGCGAGGGGCGGCCACGAGCAGTACTTC | CASSLRARGGHEQYF | TRBJ2-7 | TRBV18 | -
TGTGCCAGCTCACCTACAGGGGGCACTGAAGCTTTCTTT | CASSPTGGTEAFF | TRBJ1-1 | TRBV18 | TRBD1
TGTGCCAGTAGTCCCCGGAGCGGGATCGGGCAGTATTTT | CASSPRSGIGQYF | TRBJ2-3 | TRBV19 | TRBD2
TGTGCCAGCAGTCCCACGTTACCGCGGACAGGGGGCACTGAAGCTTTCTTT | CASSPTLPRTGGTEAFF | TRBJ1-1 | TRBV6-8 | TRBD1